These T cell receptor beta chains were read from a single sample in a study of blood T cell repertoires in COVID-19. Repertoires were generated with immunoSEQ multiplex PCR, while TCRdb's copy carries only in-frame clones and drops some. This table holds 400,000 to 550,000 clones, roughly 85% found once. Sequenced input: PBMCs or T cells enriched from blood (not recorded which). The receptors originated from a woman in her late teens or twenties with acute COVID-19. CDR3s include the opening cysteine and the closing phenylalanine or tryptophan. The D gene is left open where the match is weak. Expanded clones get a size class; other rows say once, few or many, or leave the size out.

v_gene	abundance	j_gene	d_gene	CDR3aa	CDR3nt
TRBV19	few	TRBJ1-2	-	CASSTSRRQVSNYGYTF	TGTGCCAGTAGTACGAGTCGACGACAGGTCTCCAACTATGGCTACACCTTC
TRBV27	once	TRBJ2-2	-	CASTTGAGGTGELFF	TGTGCCAGCACTACAGGGGCGGGAGGCACCGGGGAGCTGTTTTTT
TRBV4-2	-	TRBJ2-7	TRBD1	CASSQEGQGEGSYEQYF	TGTGCCAGCAGCCAGGAAGGACAGGGTGAGGGCTCCTACGAGCAGTACTTC
TRBV5-6	-	TRBJ1-4	-	CASSLYTAGLLFF	TGTGCCAGCAGCTTGTATACGGCCGGGTTACTGTTTTTT
TRBV9	-	TRBJ2-7	TRBD1	CASSALGTASYEQYF	TGTGCCAGCAGCGCTCTAGGGACAGCATCCTACGAGCAGTACTTC
TRBV7-2	-	TRBJ1-1	-	CASSLVGAGDFEAFF	TGTGCCAGCAGCTTAGTTGGGGCAGGGGATTTTGAAGCTTTCTTT
TRBV5-1	-	TRBJ2-2	-	CASSLGGTPNTGELFF	TGCGCCAGCAGCTTGGGGGGGACACCGAACACCGGGGAGCTGTTTTTT
TRBV28	-	TRBJ1-5	-	CASSLRGIRDTSINQPQHF	TGTGCCAGCAGTTTACGCGGAATCCGGGACACGAGTATCAATCAGCCCCAGCATTTT
TRBV6-2/TRBV6-3	-	TRBJ1-1	-	CASSYQNPTVTEAFF	TGTGCCAGCAGTTACCAAAACCCGACAGTCACTGAAGCTTTCTTT
TRBV6-5	-	TRBJ2-7	TRBD2	CASSYREDYYEQYF	TGTGCCAGCAGTTACCGGGAGGACTACTACGAGCAGTACTTC
TRBV7-2	once	TRBJ2-4	TRBD2	CASSGGLAGAKNIQYF	TGTGCCAGCAGCGGTGGACTAGCGGGAGCCAAAAACATTCAGTACTTC
TRBV20-1	-	TRBJ1-1	-	CSAKPNTEAFF	TGCAGTGCTAAGCCGAACACTGAAGCTTTCTTT
TRBV7-9	-	TRBJ2-6	-	CASSLFVGRGRTGANVLTF	TGTGCCAGCAGCTTATTTGTGGGCAGGGGACGAACTGGGGCCAACGTCCTGACTTTC
TRBV3-1/TRBV3-2	once	TRBJ2-1	TRBD2	CASSQVAGGSNEQFF	TGTGCCAGCAGCCAGGTAGCGGGAGGGAGCAATGAGCAGTTCTTC
TRBV4-2	once	TRBJ2-7	-	CASRPVFRGSSHEQYF	TGTGCCAGCAGGCCGGTCTTCAGGGGTTCCAGCCACGAGCAGTACTTC
TRBV6-2/TRBV6-3	-	TRBJ2-7	TRBD2	CASSLSGGPGVEQYF	TGTGCCAGCAGTCTTAGCGGGGGTCCCGGTGTCGAGCAGTACTTC
TRBV7-2	once	TRBJ1-6	TRBD1	CASSVGTANSPLHF	TGTGCCAGCAGCGTCGGGACAGCTAATTCACCCCTCCACTTT
TRBV28	-	TRBJ1-1	-	CASRTQVKTEAFF	TGTGCCAGTCGTACACAGGTTAAGACTGAAGCTTTCTTT
TRBV3-1/TRBV3-2	-	TRBJ2-5	TRBD2	CASSQLAGGETQYF	TGTGCCAGCAGCCAACTAGCGGGGGGGGAGACCCAGTACTTC
TRBV12-3/TRBV12-4	-	TRBJ1-2	-	CASSLSAYGYTF	TGTGCCAGCAGTTTAAGTGCGTATGGCTACACCTTC
TRBV5-4	once	TRBJ2-6	TRBD1	CASSLGQVPLLPGANVLTF	TGTGCCAGCAGCCTCGGACAGGTCCCCCTCCTTCCTGGGGCCAACGTCCTGACTTTC
TRBV11-3	-	TRBJ1-1	-	CASSPRTNTEAFF	TGTGCCAGCAGCCCACGCACAAACACTGAAGCTTTCTTT
TRBV5-4	few	TRBJ1-4	-	CASSDTRGGSEKLFF	TGTGCCAGCAGCGATACCCGGGGGGGCTCTGAAAAACTGTTTTTT
TRBV5-1	-	TRBJ2-2	-	CASSSSTVANTGELFF	TGCGCCAGCAGCTCCTCTACAGTGGCGAACACCGGGGAGCTGTTTTTT
TRBV29-1	-	TRBJ1-2	TRBD1	CSALLRQGANYGYTF	TGCAGCGCCCTACTCAGACAGGGGGCCAACTATGGCTACACCTTC
TRBV7-2	once	TRBJ2-3	-	CASSLARGGRITDTQYF	TGTGCCAGCAGCTTAGCGCGAGGCGGGCGGATCACAGATACGCAGTATTTT
TRBV29-1	-	TRBJ1-1	-	CSVEPIGGVTEAFF	TGCAGCGTTGAACCCATTGGGGGGGTTACTGAAGCTTTCTTT
TRBV6-5	-	TRBJ2-7	-	CASSYRGTAYEQYF	TGTGCCAGCAGTTACCGCGGGACAGCCTACGAGCAGTACTTC
TRBV6-5	-	TRBJ1-2	-	CASSSSYGYTF	TGTGCCAGCAGTTCGAGTTATGGCTACACCTTC
TRBV18	-	TRBJ1-1	-	CASSPNRDGAFF	TGTGCCAGCTCACCCAACAGGGACGGGGCTTTCTTT
TRBV29-1	-	TRBJ2-2	-	CSVVLGSSGELFF	TGCAGCGTTGTGTTAGGGAGTAGCGGGGAGCTGTTTTTT
TRBV9	few	TRBJ2-1	TRBD1	CEEKGQGQYNEQFF	TGTGAGGAGAAGGGACAGGGTCAGTACAATGAGCAGTTCTTC
TRBV6-1	-	TRBJ1-3	-	CASSENPYFGNTIYF	TGTGCCAGCAGTGAAAATCCCTATTTTGGAAACACCATATATTTT
TRBV27	-	TRBJ1-2	-	CASSRNRDYGYTF	TGTGCCAGCAGTCGGAACAGGGACTATGGCTACACCTTC
TRBV20-1	-	TRBJ1-5	TRBD1	CSASGQGQVYSNQPQHF	TGCAGTGCTAGTGGCCAAGGACAGGTTTATAGCAATCAGCCCCAGCATTTT
TRBV19	-	TRBJ2-5	TRBD1	CASSTTGGRKTQYF	TGTGCCAGTAGTACAACAGGGGGCAGAAAGACCCAGTACTTC
TRBV18	once	TRBJ2-7	TRBD1	CASSLTTGDHTYEQYF	TGTGCCAGCTCACTCACGACAGGGGACCACACCTACGAGCAGTACTTC
TRBV10-3	-	TRBJ1-3	-	CAISGRVLSGNTIYF	TGTGCCATCAGTGGTCGCGTGCTCTCTGGAAACACCATATATTTT
TRBV28	-	TRBJ2-7	TRBD2	CASRPGSGRAHEQYF	TGTGCCAGCAGGCCGGGCAGCGGGAGGGCCCACGAGCAGTACTTC
TRBV30	-	TRBJ1-5	-	CASSGGGNQPQHF	TGTGCCTCCAGCGGGGGAGGCAATCAGCCCCAGCATTTT
TRBV4-3	-	TRBJ1-3	-	CASSQAALGAGNTIYF	TGCGCCAGCAGCCAAGCGGCTCTCGGAGCTGGAAACACCATATATTTT
TRBV10-3	-	TRBJ2-5	TRBD1	CAISNTGGETQYF	TGTGCCATCAGTAATACAGGGGGGGAGACCCAGTACTTC
TRBV9	-	TRBJ2-2	TRBD1	CASSVGTVNTGELFF	TGTGCCAGCAGCGTCGGGACAGTAAATACCGGGGAGCTGTTTTTT